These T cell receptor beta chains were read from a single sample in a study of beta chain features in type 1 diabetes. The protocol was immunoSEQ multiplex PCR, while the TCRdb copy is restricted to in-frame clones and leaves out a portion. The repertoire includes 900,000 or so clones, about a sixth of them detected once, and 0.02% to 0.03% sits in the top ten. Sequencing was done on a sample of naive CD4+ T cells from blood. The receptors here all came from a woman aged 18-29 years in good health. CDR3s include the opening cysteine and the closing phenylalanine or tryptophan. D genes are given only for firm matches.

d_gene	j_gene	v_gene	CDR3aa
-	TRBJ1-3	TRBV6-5	CASRTQGDTIYF
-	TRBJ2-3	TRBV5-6	CASSWARLGDTQYF
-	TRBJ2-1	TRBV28	CASSGPSSREQFF
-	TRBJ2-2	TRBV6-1	CASSERALNTGELFF
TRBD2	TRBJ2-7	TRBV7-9	CASSQTSGIHYEQYF
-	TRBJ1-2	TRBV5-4	CASSLDRYGYTF
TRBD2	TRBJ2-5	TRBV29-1	CSVEPSGRKTQYF
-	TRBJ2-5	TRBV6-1	CASRRETQYF
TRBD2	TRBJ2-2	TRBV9	CASSASGRGTGELFF
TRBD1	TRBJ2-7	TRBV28	CASSSTPGQVLGEQYF
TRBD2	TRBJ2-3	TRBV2	CASTRGSGGLLATDTQYF
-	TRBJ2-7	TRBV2	CASKGFGSYEQYF
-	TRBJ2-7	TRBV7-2	CASSLGRNSYEQYF
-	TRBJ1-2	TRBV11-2	CASSPGGSSYGYTF
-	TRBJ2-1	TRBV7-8	CASSFTSEQFF
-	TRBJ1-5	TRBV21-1	CASRDMIFYSNQPQHF
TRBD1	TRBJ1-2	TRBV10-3	CAISADRDYGYTF
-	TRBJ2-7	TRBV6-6	CASSYLGKSSYEQYF
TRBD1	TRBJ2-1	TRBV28	CASSKGATSSSYNEQFF
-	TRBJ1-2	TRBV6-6	CASSIRSGTTNYGYTF
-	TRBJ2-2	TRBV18	CASSPQDRNTGELFF
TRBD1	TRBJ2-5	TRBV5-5	CASSVDRDGAQYF
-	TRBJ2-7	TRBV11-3	CASSLSENEQYF
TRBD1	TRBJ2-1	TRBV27	CASRSVHRGSSYNEQFF
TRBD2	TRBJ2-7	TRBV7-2	CASSLEGRLAGAQYF
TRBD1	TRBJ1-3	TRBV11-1	CASSWDSSGNTIYF
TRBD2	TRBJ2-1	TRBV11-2	CASSLRRGGSSYNEQFF
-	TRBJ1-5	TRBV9	CASSVARVKRNQPQHF
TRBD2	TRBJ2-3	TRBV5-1	CASSVSGSHSTDTQYF
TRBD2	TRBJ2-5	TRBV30	CADEIAGVTQETQYF
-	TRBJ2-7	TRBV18	CASSPAARADYEQYF
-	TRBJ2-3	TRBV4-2	CASSQESTDTQYF
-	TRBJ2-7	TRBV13	CASSLELEQYF
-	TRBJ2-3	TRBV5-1	CASSPQGVDTQYF
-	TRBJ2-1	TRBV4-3	CASSQVGGSYNEQFF
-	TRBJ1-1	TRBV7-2	CASSLELLQNTEAFF
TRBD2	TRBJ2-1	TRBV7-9	CASSPQASGYNEQFF
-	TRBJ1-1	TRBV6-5	CASTSVWRNTEAFF
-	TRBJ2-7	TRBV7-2	CASSSTYEQYF
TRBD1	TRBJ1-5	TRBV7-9	CASSWDRGNQPQHF
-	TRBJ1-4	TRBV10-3	CAISESGTKNEKLFF
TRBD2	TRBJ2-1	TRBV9	CASSVEWAGTSGYNEQFF
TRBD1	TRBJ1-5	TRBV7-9	CASSRQGNQPQHF
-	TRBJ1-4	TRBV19	CASSSPGHPTWGEKLFF
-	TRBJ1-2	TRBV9	CASSVEGTGYTF
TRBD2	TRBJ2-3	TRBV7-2	CASSSAGVSDTQYF
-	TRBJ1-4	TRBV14	CASSGPANLGLFF
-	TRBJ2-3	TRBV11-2	CASSLVGAPTDTQYF
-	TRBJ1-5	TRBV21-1	CASSKKPGQSSNQPQHF
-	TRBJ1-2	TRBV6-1	CASSEQHAGAWGYGYTF
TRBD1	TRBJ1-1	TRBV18	CASSPFRGSNTEAFF
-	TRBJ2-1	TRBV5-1	CASSVGPQQFF
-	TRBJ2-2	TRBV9	CASSETASGELFF
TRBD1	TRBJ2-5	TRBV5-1	CASSAKTGQETQYF
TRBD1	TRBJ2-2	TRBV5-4	CASSTDRAGTGELFF